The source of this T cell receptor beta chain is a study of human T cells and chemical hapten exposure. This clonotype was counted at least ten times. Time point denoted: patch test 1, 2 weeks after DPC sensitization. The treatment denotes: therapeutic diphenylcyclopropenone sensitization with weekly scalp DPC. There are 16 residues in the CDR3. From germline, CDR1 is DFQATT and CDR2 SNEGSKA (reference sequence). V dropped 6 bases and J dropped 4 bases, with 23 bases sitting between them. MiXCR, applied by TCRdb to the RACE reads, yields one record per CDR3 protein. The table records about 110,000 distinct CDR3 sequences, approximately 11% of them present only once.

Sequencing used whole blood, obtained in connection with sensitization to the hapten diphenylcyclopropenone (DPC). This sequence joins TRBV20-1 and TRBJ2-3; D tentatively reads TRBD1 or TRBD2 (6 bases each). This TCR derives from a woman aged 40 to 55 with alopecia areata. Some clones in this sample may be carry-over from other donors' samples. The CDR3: CSAADPGRGRSDTQYF. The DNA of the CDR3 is TGCAGTGCAGCCGATCCGGGACGGGGGCGATCAGATACGCAGTATTTT.